The 15 T cell receptor beta chains in this list originate from one sample, sequenced in a study of blood T cell repertoires in COVID-19. The protocol was immunoSEQ multiplex PCR, while the TCRdb copy is restricted to in-frame clones and leaves out a portion. The data contain hundreds of thousands of clones, approximately 86% of them singletons. Sequencing was performed on PBMCs or T cells enriched from blood (not recorded which). All receptors derive from a woman between 25 and 40 years old who had been exposed to COVID-19.

This clone occurred a few times. The chain carries TRBV6-5 and TRBJ1-5, with 7 bases that match TRBD1. The CDR3 consists of 15 residues. V trimming: 7 bases; J trimming: 4 bases; junction bases outside the gene matches: 10. From germline, CDR1 is MNHEY and CDR2 SVGAGI. This CDR3 reads CASTIRQGQNQPQHF. For the CDR3, the DNA is TGTGCCAGCACCATTAGACAGGGACAGAATCAGCCCCAGCATTTT.

The chain carries TRBV24-1 and TRBJ2-2, with 8 bases matching TRBD2. The V gene's germline CDR1 is KGHDR and CDR2 SFDVKD. V shed 5 bases, J shed 1 base, and the junction held 8 bases outside the gene matches. This CDR3 has 17 amino acids. The CDR3 protein is CATSGWAGGMNTGELFF. The CDR3 nucleotides read TGTGCCACCAGTGGTTGGGCGGGGGGAATGAACACCGGGGAGCTGTTTTTT.

The chain is built from TRBV5-8 and TRBJ2-2, with D maybe TRBD2 (6 bases). V lost 5 bases and J 2 bases, leaving 13 bases between the germline ends. Germline CDR1 is SGHTS and CDR2 is YDEGEE. The CDR3 length is 15 residues. CDR3 bases: TGTGCCAGCAGGCCCCGGGGGATCAACACCGGGGAGCTGTTTTTT. This translates into CASRPRGINTGELFF.

The J gene is TRBJ2-1, the V gene TRBV19; 13 positions match TRBD2. V lost 5 bases to trimming and J lost 6 bases; unmatched junction nucleotides: 7. There are 16 residues in the CDR3. The germline V gene has CDR1 LNHDA and CDR2 SQIVND (reference sequence). The CDR3 sequence is CASSFRTSGGSNEQFF. The CDR3, as DNA: TGTGCCAGTAGTTTCCGGACTAGCGGGGGATCCAATGAGCAGTTCTTC.

V usage is TRBV30 and J usage is TRBJ1-5; D remains unclear. Trimming cost V 2 bases and J 5 bases, with 10 bases left between them. The CDR3 sequence is 13 residues long. Germline loops: CDR1 GTSNPN, CDR2 SVGIG (reference sequence). CDR3 in DNA: TGTGCCTGGAGTCGAACGGAGGATCAGCCCCAGCATTTT. This translates into CAWSRTEDQPQHF.

This clone was detected once. The V and J genes are TRBV28 and TRBJ1-5; D gene uncertain. CDR1 is MDHEN and CDR2 is SYDVKM in the germline V gene. V lost 2 bases and J lost 6, with 20 bases in between. The CDR3 length is 17 residues. In DNA, the CDR3 is TGTGCCAGCAGTTTAAAATTGGTTTGGGCGGGGAGTCAGCCCCAGCATTTT. Translating gives CASSLKLVWAGSQPQHF. Full variable domain (outside the CDR3, taken from reference TRBV28 and TRBJ1-5): DVKVTQSSRYLVKRTGEKVFLECVQDMDHENMFWYRQDPGLGLRLIYFSYDVKMKEKGDIPEGYSVSREKKERFSLILESASTNQTSMYLCASSLKLVWAGSQPQHFGDGTRLSIL.

The chain combines TRBV5-1 with TRBJ2-1; TRBD2 agrees at 8 bases. The CDR3 runs 16 residues. The J segment lost 0 bases and the V segment lost 4 bases, leaving 6 bases of the junction unmatched. Germline CDR1 SGHRS, CDR2 YFSETQ. CDR3 amino acids: CASSRGSGSSYNEQFF. In nucleotides, the CDR3 is TGCGCCAGCAGCAGGGGAAGCGGGAGCTCCTACAATGAGCAGTTCTTC. Full variable domain (remainder filled in from reference TRBV5-1 and TRBJ2-1): KAGVTQTPRYLIKTRGQQVTLSCSPISGHRSVSWYQQTPGQGLQFLFEYFSETQRNKGNFPGRFSGRQFSNSRSEMNVSTLELGDSALYLCASSRGSGSSYNEQFFGPGTRLTVL.

This chain connects TRBV5-1 to TRBJ2-7; D gene ambiguous. Germline CDR1 and CDR2: SGHRS and YFSETQ. The CDR3 runs 14 residues. Trimming cost V 0 bases and J 3 bases, with 10 bases left between them. CDR3: CASSLDYAGYEQYF. The CDR3 DNA sequence: TGCGCCAGCAGCTTGGATTACGCAGGCTACGAGCAGTACTTC.

V and J are TRBV4-2 and TRBJ1-2; maybe TRBD1 (5 bases). The CDR3 spans 15 residues. Germline CDR1 reads LGHNA; CDR2 reads YNFKEQ. V dropped 0 bases and J dropped 2 bases, with 10 bases sitting between them. CDR3 nucleotide sequence: TGTGCCAGCAGCCAAGACGTCTCAGGGAACTATGGCTACACCTTC. Residues: CASSQDVSGNYGYTF.

A single count supports this clone. The V and J genes are TRBV24-1 and TRBJ1-2; D might be TRBD1 (5 bases). The CDR3 loop spans 14 amino acids. Germline values: CDR1 KGHDR, CDR2 SFDVKD. The V end was cut by 0 bases, the J end by 8 bases, with 12 bases between. CDR3 loop: CATSDLSTDDGYTF. The CDR3 nucleotides are TGTGCCACCAGTGATTTGTCGACAGACGACGGCTACACCTTC.

The chain links TRBV10-3 to TRBJ1-2; D is unresolved. The germline V gene has CDR1 ENHRY and CDR2 SYGVKD. V was clipped by 3 bases and J by 5 bases, with 13 bases between them. This CDR3 contains 14 residues. CDR3 sequence: CAISDDGVRYGYTF. CDR3 in DNA: TGTGCCATCAGTGACGACGGGGTCCGTTATGGCTACACCTTC.

The V call is TRBV19, the J call TRBJ1-5, with 7 nucleotides matching TRBD1. The germline V gene encodes CDR1 LNHDA and CDR2 SQIVND (reference sequence). There are 13 residues in the CDR3. V shed 6 bases, J shed 5 bases, and the junction held 4 bases outside the gene matches. CDR3 in DNA: TGTGCCAGTAGGGGACAGTTACATCAGCCCCAGCATTTT. Encoded protein: CASRGQLHQPQHF. The entire variable domain, with the rest obtained from reference TRBV19 and TRBJ1-5, is as follows: DGGITQSPKYLFRKEGQNVTLSCEQNLNHDAMYWYRQDPGQGLRLIYYSQIVNDFQKGDIAEGYSVSREKKESFPLTVTSAQKNPTAFYLCASRGQLHQPQHFGDGTRLSIL.

The chain couples TRBV5-1 to TRBJ2-2; 9 nucleotides match TRBD1. The ends lost 3 bases at V and 4 bases at J; junction bases unmatched: 10. CDR1 and CDR2 (germline): SGHRS, YFSETQ. CDR3 size: 17 residues. CDR3 sequence: CASSSPSGTGSTGELFF. The CDR3 DNA reads as TGCGCCAGCAGCTCACCTTCCGGGACAGGGTCCACCGGGGAGCTGTTTTTT.

CDR3 sequence reads: CASTSGGANYNEQFF. The CDR3 DNA follows: TGTGCCAGCACCTCCGGGGGGGCTAATTACAATGAGCAGTTCTTC. The chain uses TRBV9 and TRBJ2-1, with 8 bases fitting TRBD2. Germline V gives CDR1 SGDLS, CDR2 YYNGEE. V gave up 6 bases and J gave up 4 bases; unmatched junction bases: 9. The CDR3 has 15 amino acids.

This clone was counted between two and nine times. V gene TRBV5-8 combines with J gene TRBJ1-2, with 7 nucleotides matching TRBD1. The germline CDR1 and CDR2 sequences are SGHTS and YDEGEE. The V segment lost 4 bases and the J segment 8 bases; nucleotides outside the gene matches: 14. The length of the CDR3 is 15 residues. The CDR3 DNA follows: TGTGCCAGCAGCATAAGTGACAGGGTGCATGGAGGCTACACCTTC. Protein sequence: CASSISDRVHGGYTF.